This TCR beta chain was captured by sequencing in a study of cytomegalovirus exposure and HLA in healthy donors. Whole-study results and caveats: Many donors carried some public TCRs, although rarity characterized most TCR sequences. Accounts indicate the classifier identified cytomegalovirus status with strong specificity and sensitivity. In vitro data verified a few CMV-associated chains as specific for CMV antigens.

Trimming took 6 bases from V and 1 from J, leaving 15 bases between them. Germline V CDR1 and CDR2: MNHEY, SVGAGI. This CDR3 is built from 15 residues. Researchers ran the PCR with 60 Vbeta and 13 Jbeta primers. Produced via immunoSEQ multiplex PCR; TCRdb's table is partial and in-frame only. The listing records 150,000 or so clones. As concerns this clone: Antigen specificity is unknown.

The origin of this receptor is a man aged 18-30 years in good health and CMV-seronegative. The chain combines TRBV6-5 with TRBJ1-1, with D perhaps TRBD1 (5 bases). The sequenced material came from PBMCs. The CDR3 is CASSRGYRGNTEAFF. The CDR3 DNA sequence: TGTGCCAGCAGCCGAGGTTATAGGGGGAACACTGAAGCTTTCTTT.